This entry is about one T cell receptor (beta chain). Its antigen is not identified. In nominal health when sampled, donors likely had unrecorded immune exposures nonetheless. The data were obtained in a study of cytomegalovirus exposure and HLA in healthy donors. The wider study: A data release that came early held roughly 80 million unique TCRs from HLA-typed donors.

Study conclusions and caveats: Earlier analysis yielded a pattern in which most TCR beta V segments were productive about 90% or about 30% of the time. In a later analysis, parvovirus B19, influenza, CMV and Epstein-Barr virus appeared linked to several top co-occurrence clusters.

A multiplex PCR was run with 60 Vbeta primers and 13 Jbeta primers. Assay: immunoSEQ multiplex PCR; the TCRdb copy retains only in-frame clones and omits some. The sample consists of some 150,000 clones, about 78% of them appearing once. The source of this sequence is a man between 50 and 59 years old in good health and CMV-seropositive. Sequences were obtained from PBMCs.

CDR3 DNA sequence: TGTGCCAGCAGTTGGGCTAGCGGGAACACAGATACGCAGTATTTT. This codes for CASSWASGNTDTQYF. This chain links TRBV27 with TRBJ2-3; 9 nucleotides line up with TRBD2. This CDR3 is built from 15 residues. With V trimmed by 4 bases and J by 2 bases, 4 bases remained unmatched. Germline values: CDR1 MNHEY, CDR2 SMNVEV (reference sequence).